Shown below are 10 T cell receptor beta chains from a single sample sequenced in a study of T cell responses to AZD1222 COVID-19 vaccine. Here immunoSEQ multiplex PCR was the method, and the copy in TCRdb shows in-frame clones only, minus some. The table lists 150,000 or so clones, about 91% of them singletons. The sequencing used peripheral blood, collected on day 0 of MenACWY control vaccination. These receptors were obtained from an adult in good health.

V gene TRBV19 combines with J gene TRBJ1-4; unclear D gene. V shed 5 bases and J shed 7 bases, with 14 bases lying between them. In germline, CDR1 is LNHDA, CDR2 SQIVND (reference sequence). The CDR3 has 14 amino acids. The CDR3 coding sequence is TGTGCCAGTAGTGGGTCACAGTGGGGTGAAAAACTGTTTTTT. This gives the protein CASSGSQWGEKLFF.

V usage is TRBV5-4 and J usage is TRBJ1-3; TRBD1 might be the D (6 bases). Trimming pared 2 bases from V and 4 bases from J, leaving 16 bases between. Germline assignment: CDR1 SGHNT and CDR2 YYREEE (reference sequence). The CDR3 consists of 16 residues. As DNA, the CDR3 is TGTGCCAGCAGCTTTGAACAGGGTTTGGCCGGAAACACCATATATTTT. Translating it yields CASSFEQGLAGNTIYF.

Only a few counts were recorded for this clone. Other DNA sequences of this sample code for an identical CDR3. This chain links TRBV4-2 with TRBJ2-7; a possible D gene is TRBD1 (7 bases). CDR1 is LGHNA and CDR2 is YNFKEQ in the germline V gene. The CDR3 is made up of 14 amino acids. V lost 3 bases and J 4 bases, leaving 13 bases between the germline ends. CDR3 in DNA: TGTGCCAGCAGCCAGGGGGGACAGTCTTACGAGCAGTACTTC. Translation: CASSQGGQSYEQYF.

This clone has a single count. The chain is built from TRBV10-3 and TRBJ1-3, with D unresolved. This CDR3 has 14 amino acids. Germline assignment: CDR1 ENHRY and CDR2 SYGVKD. Trimming pared 3 bases from V and 0 bases from J, leaving 6 bases between. The CDR3 here is CAISDTVSGNTIYF. DNA for the CDR3: TGTGCCATCAGTGATACGGTCTCTGGAAACACCATATATTTT.

J is TRBJ1-1 and V is TRBV16; tentatively, D is TRBD1 (5 bases). The CDR3 covers 14 residues. Trimming stripped 0 bases from V and 4 bases from J, with 9 bases between. Germline loops: CDR1 KGHSY, CDR2 FQNENV. Written as DNA, the CDR3 is TGTGCCAGCAGCCAATCAGCGGGGGTCACTGAAGCTTTCTTT. Its protein is CASSQSAGVTEAFF.

The V call is TRBV4-1, the J call TRBJ2-7; D unclear. Deletions cut 0 bases from V and 2 bases from J, with 14 bases between. The CDR3 consists of 16 residues. CDR1 and CDR2 (germline): MGHRA, YSYEKL. For the CDR3, the DNA is TGCGCCAGCAGCCAAGATGGTCGGCGGCTGCCCTACGAGCAGTACTTC. Protein: CASSQDGRRLPYEQYF.

The J gene is TRBJ1-2, the V gene TRBV30; the match to TRBD1 covers 10 bases. The V segment lost 4 bases and the J segment 5 bases; nucleotides outside the gene matches: 4. Per germline, CDR1 GTSNPN and CDR2 SVGIG (reference sequence). The CDR3 consists of 13 residues. Written as DNA, the CDR3 is TGTGCCTGGAACGGACAGGGGGAATATGGCTACACCTTC. As protein: CAWNGQGEYGYTF.

V gene TRBV28 combines with J gene TRBJ1-5, with a possible D match to TRBD1 (5 bases). Trimming took off 4 bases at V and 4 bases at J, with 20 bases between the two ends. This CDR3 spans 17 amino acids. Per the germline V gene, CDR1 is MDHEN and CDR2 is SYDVKM. The CDR3 is CASSSYTLGRANQPQHF. The DNA for the CDR3 is TGTGCCAGCAGTTCATACACCCTAGGCAGGGCGAATCAGCCCCAGCATTTT.

This clone was seen a single time. The chain is built from TRBV5-4 and TRBJ1-1, with D possibly TRBD1 on 6 matching bases. Trimming cost V 2 bases and J 3 bases, with 11 bases left between them. CDR3 length: 14 amino acids. Germline CDR1 SGHNT, CDR2 YYREEE (reference sequence). The CDR3 DNA follows: TGTGCCAGCAGCTTCACAGGGAGGGACACTGAAGCTTTCTTT. As protein: CASSFTGRDTEAFF.

As DNA, the CDR3 is TGTGCCAGCAGCTCCCTCCGGGGTCCGAACACTGAAGCTTTCTTT. Translation gives CASSSLRGPNTEAFF. This chain links TRBV3-1 (or the pseudogene TRBV3-2) with TRBJ1-1, with no clear D. Trimming shortened V by 5 bases and J by 1 base, and 14 bases separated the two germline ends. This CDR3 has 15 amino acids. Looked up from germline, CDR1 is LGHDT and CDR2 is YNNKEL (reference sequence).